The source of this T cell receptor (beta chain) is a study of identical twins (dated by TCRdb to the mid-2010s). Regarding the research as a whole: TCR alpha and beta repertoires from monozygotic twins, unrelated adults of various ages and cord blood were deep-sequenced to test whether fetal clonotypes persist. Replicate twin experiments were performed at different times using different library preparation protocols to rule out contamination. Broad study findings and their caveats: Compared with coincidental sharing between unrelated individuals, out-of-frame TCR alpha sequences shared between twins had an excess of sequences with low generation probability. Out-of-frame TCR alpha sharing in monozygotic twins was systematically underestimated by recombination models, whereas sharing between unrelated individuals was in agreement with the recombination models. The excess sharing between twins in beta out-of-frame sequences was weaker because fewer shared sequences reduced the signal-to-noise ratio. Because the same donors could not be followed over many years, the conclusions relied on cross-sectional statistical analysis. Invariant T cells such as MAIT and iNKT could partly confound zero-insertion analyses, although diverse VJ usage argued against such confounding for most clonotypes. Abundant cord blood beta clonotypes carried fewer insertions; young adult naive repertoires showed a weaker similar trend, while memory repertoires showed none.

All donors were healthy Caucasians. Three pairs of female monozygotic twins, all aged roughly 18 to 29 years, made up the twin cohort. Peripheral blood mononuclear cells were the source from which RNA for the TCR libraries was isolated. V and J lose 5 bases and 12 bases, and a span of 14 bases separates them. The cysteine opens and the phenylalanine closes a CDR3 of 12 amino acids. Here the CDR3 DNA is all that survives: 36 bases in frame from base 1. From the germline V gene, CDR1 is WSHSY and CDR2 is SAAADI. Library generation was performed with 5' RACE. Sequenced on an Illumina HiSeq 2000. A universal primer binding site was added through template switching, and the final cDNA carried a unique molecular identifier so that TCR cDNA molecules could be counted accurately. Specific primers in the conserved constant-segment region were used to synthesize first-strand cDNA for the TCR alpha and beta chains. Each cDNA library was double barcoded, with a SMART-Mk sample barcode plus Illumina barcodes, to control for contamination. TruSeq adapter sequences, together with Illumina sample barcodes, were added in two successive PCR steps. The TCR alpha and beta cDNA libraries were sequenced on the Illumina HiSeq platform using custom primers. In the authors' own workflow: Unique molecular identifiers were extracted from raw reads with MiGEC, and CDR3 positions were determined with MiXCR. Recombination models were inferred per individual with the repgenHMM and IGoR tools using an EM algorithm. The analysis of shared clonotypes was done with the tcR package in R, with sharing normalized by the product of cloneset sizes. To study raw recombination free of thymic and clonal selection effects, out-of-frame nonproductive sequences were analyzed. The public reads were run again by TCRdb, first through fastp at Q25 and then through MiXCR, and only productive beta chains were kept. For every CDR3 protein sequence, its rows merge into one entry that carries the most common genes and DNA. TCRdb's processing, not the authors' own work, is the source of the V and J calls. This sample has roughly 690,000 distinct CDR3 sequences in its table, and around 20% of those were observed once. The top ten clones comprise 4% to 5.5% of the sample.

This clonotype has ten or more counts. Its antigen has not been determined. The sample holds no much larger clone one base away, and base qualities are not on file. The same data also contributed to another study, on T cells expressing NK-cell markers. Reported in the second study: About eight donors provided sorted CD3+CD56+NKG2C+, CD3+CD56+NKG2C- and CD3+CD56-NKG2C+ T-cell subsets, whose TCR beta-chain repertoires were profiled. Among the eight sequenced donors, only one was HCMV-seronegative, while the other seven were HCMV-seropositive. In several experiments an anti-gammadeltaTCR antibody was added to restrict sorting to alphabetaTCR-expressing T cells. In roughly 6 donors, the dominant CD3+CD56+NKG2C+ clonotypes ranked among the top 10 CD8+ clonotypes, making up about 1.0-8% of CD8+ T cells. Those dominant clonotypes were again the most abundant among CD3+CD56-NKG2C+ cells in a handful of donors, at about 25-60.1%. Whether the expanded NKG2C-expressing T cell clones were specific for HCMV antigens remained unclear. All eight donors whose samples were sequenced were randomly selected healthy volunteers, three of them men and five women. To determine HCMV serostatus, a commercial ELISA kit was used to detect HCMV-specific IgG in serum. For several donors, unsorted PBMC were also used to sequence bulk peripheral blood T-cell repertoires. Reads were demultiplexed and grouped by UMI with MIGEC, and clonotypes were assembled and quantified with MiTCR. To remove erroneous sequences, TCR cDNA sequences were retained only when supported by two or more reads. The tcR package was used for downstream repertoire analysis, with clonotypes matched between fractions based on CDR3 nucleotide sequence plus V segment. VDJmatch was used to annotate antigen specificity against VDJdb, with one amino acid substitution in CDR3 permitted.

The sequencing sample was made of PBMCs. The chain uses TRBV10-2 and TRBJ1-5; the D segment could be TRBD1, given 5 matching bases. The receptor was derived from a woman aged 18-29 years in good health. The nucleotide sequence is TGCGCCAGCAGTCCGGGGATAGGGGACCAGCATTTT. Its translation is CASSPGIGDQHF.